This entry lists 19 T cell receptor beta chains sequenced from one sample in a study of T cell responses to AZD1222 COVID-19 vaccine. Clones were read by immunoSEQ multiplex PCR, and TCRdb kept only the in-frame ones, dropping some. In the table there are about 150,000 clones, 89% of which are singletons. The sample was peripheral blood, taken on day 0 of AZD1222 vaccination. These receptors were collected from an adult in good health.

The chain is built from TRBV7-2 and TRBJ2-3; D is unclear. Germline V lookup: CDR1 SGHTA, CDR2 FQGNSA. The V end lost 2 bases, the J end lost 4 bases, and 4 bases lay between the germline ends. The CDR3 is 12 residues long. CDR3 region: CASSLRPDTQYF. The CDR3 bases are TGTGCCAGCAGCTTAAGGCCAGATACGCAGTATTTT.

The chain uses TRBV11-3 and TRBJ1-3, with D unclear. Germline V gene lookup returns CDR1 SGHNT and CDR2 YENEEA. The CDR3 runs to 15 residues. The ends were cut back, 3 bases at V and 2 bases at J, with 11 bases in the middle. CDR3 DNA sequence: TGTGCCAGCAGCTTTGAGGGATGGGCTGGAAACACCATATATTTT. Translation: CASSFEGWAGNTIYF.

CDR3 amino acids: CASSFLYTSGSGTGELFF. The CDR3 DNA is TGTGCCAGCAGCTTTCTCTACACTAGCGGGAGTGGCACCGGGGAGCTGTTTTTT. The chain carries TRBV5-8 and TRBJ2-2; 11 positions agree with TRBD2. CDR3 length: 18 residues. V dropped 2 bases and J dropped 4; count of bases not matched to a gene: 10. CDR1 and CDR2 from the germline V gene are SGHTS and YDEGEE. The variable domain in full, with the rest retrieved from reference TRBV5-8 and TRBJ2-2, is EAGVTQSPTHLIKTRGQQATLRCSPISGHTSVYWYQQALGLGLQFLLWYDEGEERNRGNFPPRFSGRQFPNYSSELNVNALELEDSALYLCASSFLYTSGSGTGELFFGEGSRLTVL.

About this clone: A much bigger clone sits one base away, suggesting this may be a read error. CDR3 bases: TGTGCCAGCAGTTTCACAGAGAACACTGAAGCTTTCTTT. Its translation is CASSFTENTEAFF. The rearrangement joins TRBV6-2 or TRBV6-3 to TRBJ1-1, with D hard to call. Trimming shortened V by 4 bases and J by 1 base, and 7 bases separated the two germline ends. This CDR3 spans 13 amino acids. Germline V CDR1 and CDR2: MNHEY, SVGEGT.

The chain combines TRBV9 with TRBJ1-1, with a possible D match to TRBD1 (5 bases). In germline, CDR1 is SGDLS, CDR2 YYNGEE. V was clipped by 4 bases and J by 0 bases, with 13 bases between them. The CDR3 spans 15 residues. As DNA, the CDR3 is TGTGCCAGCAGCCGTTCCGGGACGGTGAACACTGAAGCTTTCTTT. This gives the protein CASSRSGTVNTEAFF.

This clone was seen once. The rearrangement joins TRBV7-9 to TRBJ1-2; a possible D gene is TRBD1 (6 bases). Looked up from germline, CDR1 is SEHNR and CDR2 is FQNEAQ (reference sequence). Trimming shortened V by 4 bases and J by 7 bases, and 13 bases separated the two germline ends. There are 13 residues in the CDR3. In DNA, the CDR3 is TGTGCCAGCAGCTCCGACAGGAGCCCTGGCTACACCTTC. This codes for CASSSDRSPGYTF.

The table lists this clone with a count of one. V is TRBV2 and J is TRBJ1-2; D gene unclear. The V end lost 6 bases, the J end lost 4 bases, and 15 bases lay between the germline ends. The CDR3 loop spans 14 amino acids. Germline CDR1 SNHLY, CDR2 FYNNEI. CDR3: CASRQAELSYGYTF. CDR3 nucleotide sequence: TGTGCCAGCAGGCAGGCAGAACTATCCTATGGCTACACCTTC.

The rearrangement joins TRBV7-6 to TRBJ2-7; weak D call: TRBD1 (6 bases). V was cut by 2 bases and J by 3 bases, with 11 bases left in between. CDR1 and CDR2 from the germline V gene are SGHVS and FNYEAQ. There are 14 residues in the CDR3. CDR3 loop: CASSLSGTNYEQYF. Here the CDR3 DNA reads TGTGCCAGCAGCTTATCCGGGACAAACTACGAGCAGTACTTC.

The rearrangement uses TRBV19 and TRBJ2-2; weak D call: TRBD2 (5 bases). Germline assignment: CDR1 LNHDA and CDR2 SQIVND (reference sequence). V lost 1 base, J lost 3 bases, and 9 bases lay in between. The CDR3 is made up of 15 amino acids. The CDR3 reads CASSIGTLHTGELFF. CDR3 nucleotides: TGTGCCAGTAGTATAGGGACTCTTCACACCGGGGAGCTGTTTTTT.

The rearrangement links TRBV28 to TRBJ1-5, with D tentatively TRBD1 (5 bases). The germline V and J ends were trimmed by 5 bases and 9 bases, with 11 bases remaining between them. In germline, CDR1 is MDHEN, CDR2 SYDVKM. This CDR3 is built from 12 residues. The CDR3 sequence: CASSPPQVPQHF. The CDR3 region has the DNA TGTGCCAGCAGTCCACCACAGGTGCCCCAGCATTTT. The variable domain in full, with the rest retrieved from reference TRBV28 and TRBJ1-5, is DVKVTQSSRYLVKRTGEKVFLECVQDMDHENMFWYRQDPGLGLRLIYFSYDVKMKEKGDIPEGYSVSREKKERFSLILESASTNQTSMYLCASSPPQVPQHFGDGTRLSIL.

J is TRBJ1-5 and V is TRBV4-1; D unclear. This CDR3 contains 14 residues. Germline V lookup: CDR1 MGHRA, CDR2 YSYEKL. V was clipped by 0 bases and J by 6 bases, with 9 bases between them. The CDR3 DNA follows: TGCGCCAGCAGCCAAGATGCACGGGGTCAGCCCCAGCATTTT. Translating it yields CASSQDARGQPQHF.

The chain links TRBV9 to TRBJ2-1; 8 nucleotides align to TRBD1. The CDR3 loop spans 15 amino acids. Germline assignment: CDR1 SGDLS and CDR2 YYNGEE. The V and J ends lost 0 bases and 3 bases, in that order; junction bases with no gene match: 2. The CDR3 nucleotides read TGTGCCAGCAGCGTAGCAGGGGGCAACTACAATGAGCAGTTCTTC. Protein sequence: CASSVAGGNYNEQFF.

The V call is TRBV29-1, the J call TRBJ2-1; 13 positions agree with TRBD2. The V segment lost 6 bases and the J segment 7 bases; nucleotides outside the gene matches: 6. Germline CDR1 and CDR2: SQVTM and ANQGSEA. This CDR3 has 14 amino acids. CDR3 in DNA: TGCAGCGTAGCGAGGACTAGCGGGAGTAATGAGCAGTTCTTC. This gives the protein CSVARTSGSNEQFF.

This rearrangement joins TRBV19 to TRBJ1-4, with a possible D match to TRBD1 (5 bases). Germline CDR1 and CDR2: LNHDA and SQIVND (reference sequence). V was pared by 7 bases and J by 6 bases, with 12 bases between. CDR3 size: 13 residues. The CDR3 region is CASTRQTDEKLFF. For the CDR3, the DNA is TGTGCCAGTACCAGACAGACAGATGAAAAACTGTTTTTT.

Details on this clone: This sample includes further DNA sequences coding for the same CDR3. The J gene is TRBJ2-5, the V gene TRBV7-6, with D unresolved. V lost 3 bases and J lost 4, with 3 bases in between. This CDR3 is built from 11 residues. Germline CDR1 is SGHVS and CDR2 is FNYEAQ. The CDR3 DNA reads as TGTGCCAGCAGCTTTCGAGAGACCCAGTACTTC. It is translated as CASSFRETQYF.

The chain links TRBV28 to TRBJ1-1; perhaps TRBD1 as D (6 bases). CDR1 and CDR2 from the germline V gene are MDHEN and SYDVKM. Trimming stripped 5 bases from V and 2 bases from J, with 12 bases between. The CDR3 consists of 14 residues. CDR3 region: CASSPTGFNTEAFF. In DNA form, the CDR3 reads TGTGCCAGCAGTCCGACAGGCTTTAACACTGAAGCTTTCTTT.

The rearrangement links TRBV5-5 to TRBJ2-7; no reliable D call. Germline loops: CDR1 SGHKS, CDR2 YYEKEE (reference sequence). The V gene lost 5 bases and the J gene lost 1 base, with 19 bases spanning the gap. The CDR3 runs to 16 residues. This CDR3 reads CASSRASLLISYEQYF. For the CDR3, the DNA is TGTGCCAGCAGTCGGGCGAGTCTCTTAATATCCTACGAGCAGTACTTC.

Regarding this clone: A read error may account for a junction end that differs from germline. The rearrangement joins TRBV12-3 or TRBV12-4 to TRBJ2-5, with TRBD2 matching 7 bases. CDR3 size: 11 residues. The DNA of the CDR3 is TGTGCCAGCAGCCCCGGACTAGTTAAGAACTTC. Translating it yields CASSPGLVKNF.

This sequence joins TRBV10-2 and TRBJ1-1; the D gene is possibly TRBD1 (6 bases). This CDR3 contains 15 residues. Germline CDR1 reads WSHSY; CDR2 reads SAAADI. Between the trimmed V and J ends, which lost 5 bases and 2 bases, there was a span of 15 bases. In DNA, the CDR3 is TGCGCCAGCAGTCGACAGGAACAAATAAACACTGAAGCTTTCTTT. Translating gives CASSRQEQINTEAFF.